This T cell receptor (beta chain) was recorded in a study of cytomegalovirus exposure and HLA in healthy donors. Study observations and caveats: Analyzed later, most CMV-associated TCR beta chains appeared HLA-restricted. Reportedly, a later analysis found an Asian-associated ancestry cluster had fewer N-insertions than the roughly 700-donor mean. The study designated 150 to 200 TCR beta chains cytomegalovirus-associated.

This CDR3 has 16 amino acids. Germline-derived CDR1 and CDR2 are SGHVS and FNYEAQ. V lost 0 bases, J lost 7 bases, and 7 bases stayed unmatched. For this clone: Its antigen is unidentified.

PCR was performed using 60 Vbeta and 13 Jbeta primers. Clones were read by immunoSEQ multiplex PCR, and TCRdb kept only the in-frame ones, dropping some. The sample comprises more than 65,000 clones, 76% of which are singletons, and just over 3% rests with the top ten. The rearrangement joins TRBV7-6 to TRBJ2-1; 9 positions agree with TRBD2. The clonotype originates from a middle-aged man in good health and CMV-seronegative. The sample taken for sequencing was PBMCs. The CDR3 DNA reads TGTGCCAGCAGCTTAGCCTCTAGCGGGGTTCCAAATGAGCAGTTCTTC. This codes for CASSLASSGVPNEQFF. The entire variable domain, with the rest obtained from reference TRBV7-6 and TRBJ2-1, is as follows: GAGVSQSPRYKVTKRGQDVALRCDPISGHVSLYWYRQALGQGPEFLTYFNYEAQQDKSGLPNDRFSAERPEGSISTLTIQRTEQRDSAMYRCASSLASSGVPNEQFFGPGTRLTVL.